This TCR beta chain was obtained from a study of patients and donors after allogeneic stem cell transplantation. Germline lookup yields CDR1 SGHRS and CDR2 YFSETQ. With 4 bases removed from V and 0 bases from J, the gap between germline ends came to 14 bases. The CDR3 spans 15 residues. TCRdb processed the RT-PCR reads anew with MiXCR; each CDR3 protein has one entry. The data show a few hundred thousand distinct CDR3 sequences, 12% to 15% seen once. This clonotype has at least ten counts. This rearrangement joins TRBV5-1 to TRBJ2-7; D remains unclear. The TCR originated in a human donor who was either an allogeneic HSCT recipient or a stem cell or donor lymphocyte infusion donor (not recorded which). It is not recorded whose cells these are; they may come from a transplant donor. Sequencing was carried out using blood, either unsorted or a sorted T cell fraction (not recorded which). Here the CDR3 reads CASSHTGQYSYEQYF. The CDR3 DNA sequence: TGCGCCAGCAGCCACACGGGTCAATACTCCTACGAGCAGTACTTC.